These 18 T cell receptor beta chains were all obtained from the same sample, sequenced in a study of blood T cell repertoires in COVID-19. Data came from immunoSEQ multiplex PCR; TCRdb stores just in-frame clones and leaves some out. This sample has under 200,000 clones, with 82% found just once. Sequenced input: PBMCs or T cells enriched from blood (not recorded which). These receptors were collected from a man aged 45-65 years who had recovered from COVID-19.

The V call is TRBV11-2, the J call TRBJ2-2; no definite D call. The germline CDR1 and CDR2 sequences are SGHAT and FQNNGV. The CDR3 runs to 15 residues. V lost 5 bases, J lost 5 bases, and 15 bases lay in between. CDR3 sequence reads: CASSRDSVKTGELFF. The CDR3 bases are TGTGCCAGCAGCCGCGACTCAGTTAAGACCGGGGAGCTGTTTTTT.

The V gene is TRBV7-8, the J gene TRBJ2-7; TRBD2 matches at 8 bases. The CDR3 is made up of 16 amino acids. V was pared by 5 bases and J by 4 bases, with 13 bases of the junction left unmatched. Germline V gene lookup returns CDR1 SGHVS and CDR2 FQNEAQ. CDR3 in amino acids: CASSPTWAGGAYEQYF. The CDR3 DNA sequence: TGTGCCAGCAGCCCGACTTGGGCGGGGGGTGCTTACGAGCAGTACTTC.

The chain has TRBV18 and TRBJ1-2; a possible D gene is TRBD1 (5 bases). This CDR3 has 14 residues. The germline V gene encodes CDR1 KGHSH and CDR2 LQKENI. V was shortened by 3 bases and J by 4 bases, with 12 bases between the two germline ends. CDR3 in amino acids: CASSPGGDAYGYTF. Here the CDR3 DNA reads TGTGCCAGCTCACCGGGAGGGGACGCCTATGGCTACACCTTC. Drawing the rest from reference TRBV18 and TRBJ1-2, the complete variable domain is NAGVMQNPRHLVRRRGQEARLRCSPMKGHSHVYWYRQLPEEGLKFMVYLQKENIIDESGMPKERFSAEFPKEGPSILRIQQVVRGDSAAYFCASSPGGDAYGYTFGSGTRLTVV.

The chain combines TRBV4-1 with TRBJ2-3; D is unclear. The germline gives CDR1 MGHRA, CDR2 YSYEKL. Trimming took 4 bases from V and 0 from J, leaving 8 bases between them. The CDR3 sequence is 14 residues long. The CDR3 DNA sequence: TGCGCCAGCAGCCCCTTTACTAGCACAGATACGCAGTATTTT. It translates to CASSPFTSTDTQYF.

This chain connects TRBV20-1 to TRBJ1-4; no reliable D call. The CDR3 runs to 12 residues. V lost 3 bases and J lost 5, with 7 bases in between. Germline CDR1 and CDR2: DFQATT and SNEGSKA (reference sequence). The CDR3 nucleotides read TGCAGTGCTAGTTACCAGAATGAAAAACTGTTTTTT. Residues: CSASYQNEKLFF.

V usage is TRBV20-1 and J usage is TRBJ1-3; D not certain. CDR1 is DFQATT, CDR2 SNEGSKA, per germline (reference sequence). The length of the CDR3 is 14 residues. Trimming cost V 3 bases and J 8 bases, with 17 bases left between them. For the CDR3, the DNA is TGCAGTGCTAGTTCGGGTGCTCTGAGGGACACCATATATTTT. Amino acids: CSASSGALRDTIYF.

This sequence joins TRBV28 and TRBJ2-7, with a weak D call TRBD2 (5 bases). Trimming cost V 2 bases and J 0 bases, with 14 bases left between them. CDR1 is MDHEN and CDR2 is SYDVKM in the germline V gene. The CDR3 contains 16 residues. CDR3 residues: CASSLSGNGDSYEQYF. CDR3 coding DNA: TGTGCCAGCAGTTTAAGCGGCAATGGAGACTCCTACGAGCAGTACTTC.

The J gene is TRBJ1-5, the V gene TRBV5-5, with a weak D call TRBD1 (5 bases). Looked up from germline, CDR1 is SGHKS and CDR2 is YYEKEE (reference sequence). The CDR3 extends over 14 amino acids. Trimming cost V 1 base and J 5 bases, with 10 bases left between them. The CDR3 bases are TGTGCCAGCAGCTTGAGACAGCAGTATCAGCCCCAGCATTTT. Translated, it gives CASSLRQQYQPQHF.

The chain combines TRBV5-1 with TRBJ2-1; 12 bases fit TRBD2. This CDR3 comprises 16 residues. Trimming removed 2 bases from V and 8 bases from J; junction bases left unmatched: 8. Germline lookup yields CDR1 SGHRS and CDR2 YFSETQ. CDR3 bases: TGCGCCAGCAGCTTCCTGACTAGCGGGAGTAACGATGAGCAGTTCTTC. Amino acids: CASSFLTSGSNDEQFF.

In its sample, this clone was seen a few times. The chain combines TRBV16 with TRBJ1-2; 8 bases are a match to TRBD1. The junction had 2 bases not matched to a gene; V was cut back by 5 bases and J by 3 bases. Germline lookup yields CDR1 KGHSY and CDR2 FQNENV. The length of the CDR3 is 13 residues. In DNA, the CDR3 is TGTGCCAGCAGCGAGACAGGGGACTATGGCTACACCTTC. This sequence encodes CASSETGDYGYTF.

This clone was detected only a few times. This sequence joins TRBV28 and TRBJ2-7; D is perhaps TRBD1 (7 bases). Germline assignment: CDR1 MDHEN and CDR2 SYDVKM. The CDR3 loop spans 14 amino acids. The V end was cut by 7 bases, the J end by 7 bases, with 20 bases between. The chain's CDR3 is CASIEAGGREEQYF. The CDR3 DNA is TGTGCCAGCATTGAGGCAGGGGGACGGGAGGAGCAGTACTTC.

The V and J genes are TRBV24-1 and TRBJ1-5; D is unclear. This CDR3 spans 14 amino acids. V was clipped by 4 bases and J by 5 bases, with 11 bases between them. The germline CDR1 and CDR2 sequences are KGHDR and SFDVKD. CDR3 residues: CATSETTTDQPQHF. The CDR3 DNA reads as TGTGCCACCAGTGAAACCACTACGGATCAGCCCCAGCATTTT.

The chain employs TRBV7-6 and TRBJ2-7, with 7 positions matching TRBD1. This CDR3 is 14 amino acids long. The V gene's germline CDR1 is SGHVS and CDR2 FNYEAQ. The J segment lost 7 bases and the V segment lost 5 bases, leaving 11 bases of the junction unmatched. CDR3 coding DNA: TGTGCCAGCAGCCTTATTTTTACAGGGGAAGAGCAGTACTTC. As protein: CASSLIFTGEEQYF. Looking up the rest from reference TRBV7-6 and TRBJ2-7 gives the full variable domain: GAGVSQSPRYKVTKRGQDVALRCDPISGHVSLYWYRQALGQGPEFLTYFNYEAQQDKSGLPNDRFSAERPEGSISTLTIQRTEQRDSAMYRCASSLIFTGEEQYFGPGTRLTVT.

The V gene is TRBV5-1, the J gene TRBJ1-2, with D uncertain. This CDR3 is 13 amino acids long. Trimming removed 2 bases from V and 4 bases from J, with 9 bases in between. Per germline, CDR1 SGHRS and CDR2 YFSETQ. CDR3 sequence reads: CASSLVLGYGYTF. As DNA, the CDR3 is TGCGCCAGCAGCTTAGTACTTGGCTATGGCTACACCTTC.

This chain joins TRBV5-1 and TRBJ2-7, with no clear D. The CDR3 length is 13 residues. Per germline, CDR1 SGHRS and CDR2 YFSETQ. V shed 2 bases and J shed 3 bases, with 9 bases lying between them. The CDR3 is CASSLAPDYEQYF. CDR3 nucleotide sequence: TGCGCCAGCAGCTTAGCGCCTGACTACGAGCAGTACTTC.

This clone has a handful of counts. This sequence joins TRBV5-1 and TRBJ1-5, with D uncertain. The CDR3 totals 14 residues. The germline gives CDR1 SGHRS, CDR2 YFSETQ. V dropped 0 bases and J dropped 6 bases, with 10 bases sitting between them. The CDR3 DNA follows: TGCGCCAGCAGCTTGGAGGTCGCAGGTCAGCCCCAGCATTTT. Amino acids: CASSLEVAGQPQHF.

The chain is built from TRBV7-2 and TRBJ1-5, with TRBD1 identical over 8 bases. Germline V gives CDR1 SGHTA, CDR2 FQGNSA. Unmatched junction bases numbered 9, after V lost 5 bases and J lost 6 bases. The CDR3 is made up of 15 amino acids. CDR3 sequence: CASSPWTGMGQPQHF. The CDR3 nucleotides read TGTGCCAGCAGCCCGTGGACAGGGATGGGTCAGCCCCAGCATTTT.

The J gene is TRBJ2-1, the V gene TRBV7-3, with 11 bases fitting TRBD2. Unmatched junction bases numbered 18, after V lost 1 base and J lost 7 bases. Germline V gene lookup returns CDR1 SGHTA and CDR2 FQGTGA. This CDR3 spans 20 amino acids. CDR3 residues: CASSLIGRSTSGNRRNEQFF. The CDR3 DNA reads TGTGCCAGCAGCTTAATTGGTCGGTCGACTAGCGGGAACCGGCGTAATGAGCAGTTCTTC.